These 14 T cell receptor beta chains originate from one sample sequenced in a study of cytomegalovirus exposure and HLA in healthy donors. The primer mix had 60 Vbeta and 13 Jbeta primers. Assay used: immunoSEQ multiplex PCR; TCRdb lists only in-frame clones, some missing. The data show some 110,000 clones, with about a tenth seen just once and 5.5% to 7.5% held by the top ten. Sequencing was done on a sample of PBMCs. The origin of the receptors is a man between 40 and 49 years old in good health and CMV-seropositive.

The V and J genes are TRBV14 and TRBJ1-2; 7 bases align to TRBD1. The CDR3 runs 15 residues. Germline assignment: CDR1 SGHDN and CDR2 FVKESK. V lost 3 bases, J lost 4 bases, and 8 bases stayed unmatched. The DNA of the CDR3 is TGTGCCAGCAGCCACTCCGGGACAGAAACCTATGGCTACACCTTC. This sequence encodes CASSHSGTETYGYTF.

V and J are TRBV19 and TRBJ2-5, with TRBD2 matching 11 bases. Germline V gene sequence: CDR1 LNHDA, CDR2 SQIVND (reference sequence). Trimming at V came to 6 bases and at J to 1 base, leaving 4 bases not matched to a gene. The CDR3 runs 15 residues. Here the CDR3 reads CASRVAGGVQETQYF. For the CDR3, the DNA is TGTGCCAGTAGGGTAGCGGGAGGGGTCCAAGAGACCCAGTACTTC.

The V and J genes are TRBV4-1 and TRBJ1-5, with 11 bases identical to TRBD1. Germline V gene sequence: CDR1 MGHRA, CDR2 YSYEKL. The junction had 7 bases not matched to a gene; V was cut back by 4 bases and J by 2 bases. The CDR3 has 17 residues. The chain's CDR3 is CASSRWTGGQGNQPQHF. As DNA, the CDR3 is TGCGCCAGCAGCCGCTGGACAGGGGGCCAGGGCAATCAGCCCCAGCATTTT.

A few counts support this clone. The chain has TRBV5-1 and TRBJ2-7; TRBD2 agrees at 8 bases. Trimming at V came to 2 bases and at J to 0 bases, leaving 7 bases not matched to a gene. The CDR3 contains 16 residues. In germline, CDR1 is SGHRS, CDR2 YFSETQ. The CDR3 loop reads CASSFLTSDSSYEQYF. In nucleotides, the CDR3 is TGCGCCAGCAGCTTTCTGACTAGCGACAGCTCCTACGAGCAGTACTTC.

The chain couples TRBV28 to TRBJ2-7, with a possible D match to TRBD1 (7 bases). The germline V gene has CDR1 MDHEN and CDR2 SYDVKM. The CDR3 loop spans 14 amino acids. Trimming stripped 7 bases from V and 5 bases from J, with 18 bases between. This chain's CDR3 is CASTPAGGLDEQYF. The CDR3 DNA sequence: TGTGCCAGCACTCCTGCAGGGGGGCTTGACGAGCAGTACTTC. The entire variable domain, with the rest obtained from reference TRBV28 and TRBJ2-7, is as follows: DVKVTQSSRYLVKRTGEKVFLECVQDMDHENMFWYRQDPGLGLRLIYFSYDVKMKEKGDIPEGYSVSREKKERFSLILESASTNQTSMYLCASTPAGGLDEQYFGPGTRLTVT.

The rearrangement links TRBV29-1 to TRBJ1-1; perhaps TRBD1 as D (5 bases). V was shortened by 7 bases and J by 5 bases, with 11 bases between the two germline ends. The CDR3 runs 11 residues. Germline CDR1 is SQVTM and CDR2 is ANQGSEA. CDR3 protein: CSAYRQTEAFF. As DNA, the CDR3 is TGCAGCGCCTACCGACAGACTGAAGCTTTCTTT. The full variable domain, with the rest looked up from reference TRBV29-1 and TRBJ1-1, is SAVISQKPSRDICQRGTSLTIQCQVDSQVTMMFWYRQQPGQSLTLIATANQGSEATYESGFVIDKFPISRPNLTFSTLTVSNMSPEDSSIYLCSAYRQTEAFFGQGTRLTVV.

This clone was counted at least ten times. CDR3 DNA sequence: TGTGCCAGCAGCGTAGAGGGCACAGGGACTGAAGCTTTCTTT. Residues: CASSVEGTGTEAFF. The chain carries TRBV9 and TRBJ1-1, with D possibly TRBD1 on 6 matching bases. This CDR3 region has 14 residues. V was shortened by 0 bases and J by 5 bases, with 11 bases between the two germline ends. Per germline, CDR1 SGDLS and CDR2 YYNGEE.

This chain connects TRBV9 to TRBJ2-3; D is unclear. This CDR3 has 11 residues. The V end was cut by 3 bases, the J end by 9 bases, with 8 bases between. CDR1 is SGDLS, CDR2 YYNGEE, per germline. The CDR3 region is CASSADSTQYF. CDR3 DNA sequence: TGTGCCAGCAGCGCCGATAGCACGCAGTATTTT. Full variable domain (rest looked up from reference TRBV9 and TRBJ2-3): DSGVTQTPKHLITATGQRVTLRCSPRSGDLSVYWYQQSLDQGLQFLIQYYNGEERAKGNILERFSAQQFPDLHSELNLSSLELGDSALYFCASSADSTQYFGPGTRLTVL.

V gene TRBV19 combines with J gene TRBJ2-1, with unresolved D. CDR3 length equals 11 residues. The V and J ends lost 6 bases and 4 bases respectively, with 4 bases between them. The germline gives CDR1 LNHDA, CDR2 SQIVND (reference sequence). CDR3 in amino acids: CASREYNEQFF. As DNA, the CDR3 is TGTGCCAGTAGGGAGTACAATGAGCAGTTCTTC.

This clone has only one observation. The genes are TRBV6-1 and TRBJ2-7; TRBD1 matches 9 bases. Germline-derived CDR1 and CDR2 are MNHNS and SASEGT. Germline trimming cut 7 bases from V and 0 bases from J; bases unmatched to any gene: 4. The CDR3 contains 14 residues. In nucleotides, the CDR3 is TGTGCCAGCATCGGGACAGGGCACTCCTACGAGCAGTACTTC. This sequence encodes CASIGTGHSYEQYF.

The chain links TRBV7-3 to TRBJ1-1; the match to TRBD1 covers 8 bases. Trimming cost V 6 bases and J 4 bases; bases outside gene matches: 10. Germline CDR1 SGHTA, CDR2 FQGTGA. The CDR3 covers 15 residues. The CDR3, as DNA: TGTGCCAGCAGTACAGGACAGGGAGGGACCACTGAAGCTTTCTTT. It encodes CASSTGQGGTTEAFF.

CDR3 amino acids: CSVAREAGTYIRADTQYF. CDR3 coding DNA: TGCAGCGTTGCTAGGGAGGCAGGTACTTACATCCGGGCAGATACGCAGTATTTT. This chain connects TRBV29-1 to TRBJ2-3; weak D call: TRBD2 (6 bases). The V gene's germline CDR1 is SQVTM and CDR2 ANQGSEA. The CDR3 is 18 residues long. Trimming took 4 bases from V and 4 from J, leaving 27 bases between them.

The rearrangement uses TRBV4-3 and TRBJ2-1, with TRBD2 matching 7 bases. The CDR3 consists of 16 residues. Germline V CDR1 and CDR2: LGHNA, YSLEER. V dropped 0 bases and J dropped 2; count of bases not matched to a gene: 4. CDR3 sequence (DNA): TGCGCCAGCAGCCAAGATGTGGGAGGGGCCTACAATGAGCAGTTCTTC. Its protein product is CASSQDVGGAYNEQFF.

The V call is TRBV4-2, the J call TRBJ2-1; TRBD2 aligns across 7 bases. Trimming cost V 5 bases and J 1 base; bases outside gene matches: 11. This CDR3 has 17 residues. Germline-derived CDR1 and CDR2 are LGHNA and YNFKEQ. CDR3 sequence reads: CASSVERGGSSYNEQFF. CDR3 nucleotide sequence: TGTGCCAGCAGCGTCGAAAGGGGCGGGAGTTCCTACAATGAGCAGTTCTTC.